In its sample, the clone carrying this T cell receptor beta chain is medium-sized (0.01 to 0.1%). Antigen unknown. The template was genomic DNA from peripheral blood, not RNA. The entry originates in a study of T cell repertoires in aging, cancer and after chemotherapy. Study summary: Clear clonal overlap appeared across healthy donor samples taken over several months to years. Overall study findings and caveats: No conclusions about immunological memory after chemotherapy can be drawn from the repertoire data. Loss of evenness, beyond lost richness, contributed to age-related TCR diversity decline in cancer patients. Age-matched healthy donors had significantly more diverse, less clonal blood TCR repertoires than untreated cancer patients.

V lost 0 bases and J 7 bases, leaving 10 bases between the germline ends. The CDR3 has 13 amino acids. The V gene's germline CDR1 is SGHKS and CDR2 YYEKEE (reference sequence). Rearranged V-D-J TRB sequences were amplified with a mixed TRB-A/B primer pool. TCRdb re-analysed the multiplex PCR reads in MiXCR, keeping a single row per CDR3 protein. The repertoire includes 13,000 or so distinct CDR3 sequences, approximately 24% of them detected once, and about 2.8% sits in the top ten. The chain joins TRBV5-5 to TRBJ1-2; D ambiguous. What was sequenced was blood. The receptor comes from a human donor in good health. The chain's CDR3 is CASSLERLSGYTF. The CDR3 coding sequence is TGTGCCAGCAGCTTGGAACGGTTGTCTGGCTACACCTTC.